The sequence of this T cell receptor (beta chain) was determined in a study of identical twins. General observations from the study: Researchers caution that invariant MAIT and iNKT cells could partly confound zero-insertion analyses.

TCRdb re-derived calls from the 5' RACE reads in MiXCR, one entry per CDR3 protein. The sample has about 720,000 distinct CDR3 sequences; roughly 18% are singletons. The table lists this clonotype with a few counts. Its specificity is not known. The CDR3 contains 15 residues. Germline V gives CDR1 SGDLS, CDR2 YYNGEE. Trimming stripped 0 bases from V and 7 bases from J, with 14 bases between. This same sample was also taken into another study, of T cells expressing NK-cell markers. That report adds: For several donors, the dominant NKG2C+ clonotypes made up roughly 1.0-7.5% of their CD8+ T cells. In several donors, these clonotypes also led the CD3+CD56-NKG2C+ fraction.

This TCR was sampled from a woman under 30 in good health. This rearrangement joins TRBV9 to TRBJ2-1; D is possibly TRBD2 (6 bases). The sequenced sample consisted of PBMCs. The CDR3 bases are TGTGCCAGCAGCGTAGGATCGGGAGAATGGAATGAGCAGTTCTTC. It encodes CASSVGSGEWNEQFF. Full variable domain (remainder filled in from reference TRBV9 and TRBJ2-1): DSGVTQTPKHLITATGQRVTLRCSPRSGDLSVYWYQQSLDQGLQFLIQYYNGEERAKGNILERFSAQQFPDLHSELNLSSLELGDSALYFCASSVGSGEWNEQFFGPGTRLTVL.